The 5 T cell receptor beta chains listed next were all sequenced from one sample in a study of OX40 agonist ivuxolimab in advanced cancers. TCRdb keeps only in-frame clones here, not all; method: immunoSEQ multiplex PCR. In the table there are more than 100,000 clones, around 87% of which are singletons. The sample consisted of CD4+ or CD8+ T cells sorted from blood, taken in a trial of the OX40 agonist ivuxolimab. All receptors derive from an adult with an advanced solid tumor such as melanoma, head and neck, liver or kidney cancer.

V usage is TRBV9 and J usage is TRBJ2-7, with D possibly TRBD1 on 6 matching bases. Trimming shortened V by 3 bases and J by 3 bases, and 13 bases separated the two germline ends. CDR3 length equals 14 residues. The germline CDR1 and CDR2 sequences are SGDLS and YYNGEE. CDR3 bases: TGTGCCAGCAGCGGGACCGTACAGGGCTACGAGCAGTACTTC. Its translation is CASSGTVQGYEQYF.

The chain has TRBV9 and TRBJ1-3; D gene unclear. Germline loops: CDR1 SGDLS, CDR2 YYNGEE. Trimming took off 2 bases at V and 7 bases at J, with 16 bases between the two ends. The CDR3 spans 15 residues. CDR3 sequence reads: CASSVFSGQGNTIYF. The CDR3 DNA follows: TGTGCCAGCAGCGTTTTTTCAGGTCAAGGGAACACCATATATTTT.

The chain uses TRBV28 and TRBJ2-7; D unresolved. Germline assignment: CDR1 MDHEN and CDR2 SYDVKM. This CDR3 region has 12 residues. V was pared by 6 bases and J by 5 bases, with 11 bases between. The CDR3 bases are TGTGCCAGCAGAAACACGAACGACGAGCAGTACTTC. Encoded protein: CASRNTNDEQYF.

The rearrangement joins TRBV11-3 to TRBJ2-1; 8 bases are shared with TRBD2. Trimming removed 5 bases from V and 4 bases from J; junction bases left unmatched: 10. The germline CDR1 and CDR2 sequences are SGHNT and YENEEA. This CDR3 is 16 amino acids long. The CDR3 DNA reads as TGTGCCAGCAGCCCCATGACCAGCGGGGGTTACAATGAGCAGTTCTTC. Translated: CASSPMTSGGYNEQFF. Filled out from reference TRBV11-3 and TRBJ2-1, the complete variable domain reads EAGVVQSPRYKIIEKKQPVAFWCNPISGHNTLYWYLQNLGQGPELLIRYENEEAVDDSQLPKDRFSAERLKGVDSTLKIQPAELGDSAVYLCASSPMTSGGYNEQFFGPGTRLTVL.

This chain links TRBV6-5 with TRBJ1-6; TRBD1 matches 7 bases. Germline lookup yields CDR1 MNHEY and CDR2 SVGAGI. There are 14 residues in the CDR3. V lost 5 bases to trimming and J lost 5 bases; unmatched junction nucleotides: 3. CDR3 amino acids: CASSRGTDNSPLHF. CDR3 nucleotides: TGTGCCAGCAGTAGGGGGACAGATAATTCACCCCTCCACTTT.